This TCR beta chain was recovered during a study of cytomegalovirus exposure and HLA in healthy donors. V was clipped by 7 bases and J by 1 base, with 5 bases between them. CDR3 length: 11 residues. The germline V gene has CDR1 MDHEN and CDR2 SYDVKM. It was with 60 Vbeta and 13 Jbeta primers that the PCR ran. Assay used: immunoSEQ multiplex PCR; TCRdb lists only in-frame clones, some missing. This sample lists tens of thousands of clones; its ten largest clones have more than 5.5%. Study-level points and caveats: Reportedly, cytomegalovirus status was diagnosed with high sensitivity and specificity.

On this clone itself: What it recognizes is unknown.

Sequenced material: PBMCs. The origin of this receptor is a man under 40 in good health and CMV-seronegative. The chain couples TRBV28 to TRBJ2-7; D uncertain. The CDR3 nucleotides read TGTGCCAGCACCTCGTCCTACGAGCAGTACTTC. Translated: CASTSSYEQYF.